The TCR beta chain under discussion was sequenced for a study of T cell responses to AZD1222 COVID-19 vaccine. Study-level results: In all cases, repertoires were sampled only after the peak T cell response. Among spike-specific TCRs, nearly half reportedly target unmutated variant regions. When two AZD1222 doses had been given, Spike-specific TCR breadth and depth rose.

Trimming took off 8 bases at V and 0 bases at J, with 14 bases between the two ends. The CDR3 spans 15 residues. The germline V gene encodes CDR1 SGHRS and CDR2 YFSETQ. TCRdb's table, derived via immunoSEQ multiplex PCR, lists solely in-frame clones and lacks some. The sample has around 120,000 clones, around 84% seen once. Turning to this clone: The antigen is unknown.

V and J are TRBV5-1 and TRBJ2-2; tentative D call: TRBD1 (6 bases). The material was peripheral blood, obtained 28 days after the second AZD1222 dose. The source of this sequence is an adult who received the AZD1222 COVID-19 vaccine. The CDR3 nucleotides read TGCGCCAGTAGGACCGGGACACCGAACACCGGGGAGCTGTTTTTT. It codes for CASRTGTPNTGELFF. Full variable domain (rest looked up from reference TRBV5-1 and TRBJ2-2): KAGVTQTPRYLIKTRGQQVTLSCSPISGHRSVSWYQQTPGQGLQFLFEYFSETQRNKGNFPGRFSGRQFSNSRSEMNVSTLELGDSALYLCASRTGTPNTGELFFGEGSRLTVL.